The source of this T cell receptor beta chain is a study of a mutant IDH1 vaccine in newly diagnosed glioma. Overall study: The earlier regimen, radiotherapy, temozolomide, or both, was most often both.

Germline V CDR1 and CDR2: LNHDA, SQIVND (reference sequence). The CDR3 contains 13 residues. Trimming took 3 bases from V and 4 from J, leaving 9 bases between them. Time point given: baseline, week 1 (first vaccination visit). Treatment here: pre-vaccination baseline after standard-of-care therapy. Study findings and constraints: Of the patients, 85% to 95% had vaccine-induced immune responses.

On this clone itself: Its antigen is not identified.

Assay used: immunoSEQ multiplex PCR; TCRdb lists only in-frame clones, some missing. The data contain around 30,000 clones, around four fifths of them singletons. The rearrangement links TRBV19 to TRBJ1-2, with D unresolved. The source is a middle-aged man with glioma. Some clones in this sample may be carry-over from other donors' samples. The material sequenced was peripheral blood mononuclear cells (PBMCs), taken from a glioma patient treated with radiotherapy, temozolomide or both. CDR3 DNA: TGTGCCAGTAGTATGGCAGCAGCCTATGGCTACACCTTC. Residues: CASSMAAAYGYTF.